The rows below give T cell receptor beta chains drawn from one sample of a study of response to subunit inactivated influenza vaccine. TCRdb processed the RT-PCR reads anew with MiXCR; each CDR3 protein has one entry. The sample yields 150,000 to 200,000 distinct CDR3 sequences, 12% seen once. These data also formed part of another study, on T cells expressing NK-cell markers.

Sample: CD8+ T cells sorted from PBMCs, taken approximately 13 days after vaccination. The receptors were gathered from a man in his fifties who received an inactivated influenza vaccine. Both conserved end residues are part of each CDR3.

J: TRBJ2-5
V: TRBV11-2
CDR3: CASSLGRGQETQYF

J: TRBJ2-3
V: TRBV12-3/TRBV12-4
CDR3: CASRWTSGGFYSSTDTQYF

J: TRBJ2-5
V: TRBV20-1
CDR3: CSARDLEGGPEETQYF

J: TRBJ1-1
V: TRBV18
CDR3: CASSPTEGYLNTEAFF

J: TRBJ2-7
V: TRBV4-1
CDR3: CASSNRDGLYEQYF

J: TRBJ2-5
V: TRBV18
CDR3: CASSPLQGWAQETQYF

J: TRBJ2-3
V: TRBV4-3
CDR3: CASSHGSRTDTQYF

J: TRBJ2-3
V: TRBV7-8
CDR3: CASSLTSGRFLPSTDTQYF

J: TRBJ2-7
V: TRBV9
CDR3: CASSGGNEQYF

J: TRBJ2-4
V: TRBV14
CDR3: CASSRTGHTLKNIQYF

J: TRBJ2-7
V: TRBV28
CDR3: CASSTGTAHEQYF

J: TRBJ2-1
V: TRBV12-3/TRBV12-4
CDR3: CASSPLGEQFF

J: TRBJ1-3
V: TRBV24-1
CDR3: CATSDDGTAIRKHPIYF

J: TRBJ2-7
V: TRBV6-5
CDR3: CASSYTGTAEQYF

J: TRBJ2-7
V: TRBV29-1
CDR3: CSVGATGNSYEQYF

J: TRBJ2-5
V: TRBV25-1
CDR3: CASSESLWETQYF

J: TRBJ2-1
V: TRBV28
CDR3: CASSLWLAGDNEQFF

J: TRBJ2-1
V: TRBV6-2/TRBV6-3
CDR3: CASSYVPLNEQFF

J: TRBJ2-1
V: TRBV4-1
CDR3: CASSQDPAGYNEQFF

J: TRBJ2-7
V: TRBV7-9
CDR3: CASTPSPVYEQYF

J: TRBJ1-1
V: TRBV20-1
CDR3: CSATRVAEAFF

J: TRBJ1-6
V: TRBV7-6
CDR3: CASSLVPLLDDSPLHF

J: TRBJ2-3
V: TRBV7-9
CDR3: CASSLAGLSGTDTQYF

J: TRBJ1-1
V: TRBV4-3
CDR3: CASSQGPPGQNTEAFF

J: TRBJ1-2
V: TRBV27
CDR3: CASSLSWTSGVNYGYTF

J: TRBJ2-3
V: TRBV6-5
CDR3: CASSYFRGTQYF

J: TRBJ2-3
V: TRBV12-3/TRBV12-4
CDR3: CASSSPGLAGGTDTQYF

J: TRBJ2-1
V: TRBV11-1
CDR3: CASSSPRTGTGDSYNEQFF

J: TRBJ2-7
V: TRBV21-1
CDR3: CASSRYWAEQYF

J: TRBJ2-5
V: TRBV28
CDR3: CASSLRQGVGETQYF

J: TRBJ2-7
V: TRBV29-1
CDR3: CSVIGFSGTSETYEQYF

J: TRBJ1-2
V: TRBV5-1
CDR3: CASSLAAKDGYTF